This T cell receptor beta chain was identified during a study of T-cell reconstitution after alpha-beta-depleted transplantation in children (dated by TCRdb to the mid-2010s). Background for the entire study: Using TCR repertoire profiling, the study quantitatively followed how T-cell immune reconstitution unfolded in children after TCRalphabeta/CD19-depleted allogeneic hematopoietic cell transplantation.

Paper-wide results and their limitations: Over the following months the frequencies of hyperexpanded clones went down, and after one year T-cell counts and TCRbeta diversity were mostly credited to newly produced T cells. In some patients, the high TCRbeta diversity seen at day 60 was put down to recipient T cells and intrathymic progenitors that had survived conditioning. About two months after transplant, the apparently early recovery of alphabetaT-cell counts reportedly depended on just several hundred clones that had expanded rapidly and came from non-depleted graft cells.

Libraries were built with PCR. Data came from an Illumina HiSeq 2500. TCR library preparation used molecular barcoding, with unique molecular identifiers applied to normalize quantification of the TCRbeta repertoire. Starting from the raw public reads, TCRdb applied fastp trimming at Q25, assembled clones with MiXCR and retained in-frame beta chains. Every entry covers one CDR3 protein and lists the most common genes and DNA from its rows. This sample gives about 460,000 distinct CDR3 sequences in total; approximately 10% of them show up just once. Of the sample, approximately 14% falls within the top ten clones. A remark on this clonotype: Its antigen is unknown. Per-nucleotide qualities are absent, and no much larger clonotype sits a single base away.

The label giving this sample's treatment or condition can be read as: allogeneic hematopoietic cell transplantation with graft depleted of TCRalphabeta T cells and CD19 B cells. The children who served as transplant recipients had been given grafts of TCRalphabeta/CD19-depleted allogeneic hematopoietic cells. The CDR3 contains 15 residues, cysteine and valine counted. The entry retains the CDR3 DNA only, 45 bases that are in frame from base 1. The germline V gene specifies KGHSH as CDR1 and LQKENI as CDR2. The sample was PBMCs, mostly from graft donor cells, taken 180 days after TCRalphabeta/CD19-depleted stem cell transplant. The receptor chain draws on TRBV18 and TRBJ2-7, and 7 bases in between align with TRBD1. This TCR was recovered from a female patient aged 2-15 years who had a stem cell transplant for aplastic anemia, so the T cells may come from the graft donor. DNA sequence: TGTGCCAGCTCTCCACAGGGGAACGGACCCTACGAGCAGTACGTC. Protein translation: CASSPQGNGPYEQYV.